Shown below are 20 T cell receptor beta chains from a single sample sequenced in a study of breast tumors, draining lymph nodes, adjacent tissues. MiXCR, run by TCRdb on the multiplex PCR reads, gives a single entry per CDR3 protein. The table has about 140,000 distinct CDR3 sequences, around a third seen once; the top ten hold roughly 2.2%. Breast cancer patients provided tissue from their axillary draining lymph nodes. Sequencing was carried out using axillary lymph node tissue. All receptors derive from a female donor with breast cancer. Some clones in this sample may be carry-over from other donors' samples.

This clonotype has ten or more counts. A read error may explain this, as a much larger clone is one base away. CDR3 in amino acids: CASSLAEGATQYF. CDR3 bases: TGTGCCAGCAGCTTAGCGGAGGGGGCGACCCAGTACTTC. The gene calls are TRBV11-2 and TRBJ2-5, with a weak D call TRBD1 (7 bases). The CDR3 has 13 amino acids. Looked up from germline, CDR1 is SGHAT and CDR2 is FQNNGV. The V gene lost 1 base and the J gene lost 7 bases, with 10 bases spanning the gap.

Regarding this clonotype: No conserved phenylalanine or tryptophan is present at the end of the CDR3, so a read error is the likely explanation. No DNA is shown, since the ends of the CDR3 on it are uncertain; the CDR3 is the one TCRdb lists. The chain links TRBV4-2 to TRBJ2-5. Inclusive of both ends, the CDR3 amounts to 10 amino acids. In germline, CDR1 is LGHNA, CDR2 YNFKEQ. The CDR3 region is CASSQEALNT.

This clonotype appeared many times. V gene TRBV6-5 combines with J gene TRBJ1-2; 7 nucleotides agree with TRBD1. CDR1 is MNHEY, CDR2 SVGAGI, per germline. The CDR3 sequence is 14 residues long. V was clipped by 7 bases and J by 4 bases; unmatched bases: 9. Here the CDR3 reads CASTPGGQGYGYTF. DNA for the CDR3: TGTGCCAGCACCCCAGGGGGGCAGGGCTATGGCTACACCTTC.

Remarks on this clonotype: The conserved phenylalanine or tryptophan is not found at the CDR3 terminus, so this likely reflects a read error. This chain uses TRBV7-7 with TRBJ2-5; D is unresolved. This CDR3 region has 14 residues. Germline assignment: CDR1 SSHAT and CDR2 FNYEAQ (reference sequence). CDR3 sequence reads: CASSLALPEETQYS. As DNA, the CDR3 is TGTGCTAGCAGCTTAGCATTACCAGAAGAGACCCAGTACTCC.

This clonotype showed up many times. The rearrangement links TRBV2 to TRBJ2-1; 10 nucleotides agree with TRBD2. The CDR3 consists of 15 residues. Germline lookup yields CDR1 SNHLY and CDR2 FYNNEI. Trimming removed 7 bases from V and 6 bases from J; junction bases left unmatched: 9. CDR3 sequence: CASNGKAGGLNEQFF. CDR3 DNA sequence: TGTGCCAGCAACGGTAAAGCGGGGGGGCTCAATGAGCAGTTCTTC.

This clonotype was picked up many times. The chain has TRBV28 and TRBJ1-6, with D unclear. The CDR3 spans 14 residues. Germline V gives CDR1 MDHEN, CDR2 SYDVKM. V lost 5 bases, J lost 4 bases, and 9 bases lay in between. The CDR3 sequence is CASSRQSYNSPLHF. CDR3 nucleotide sequence: TGTGCCAGCAGTCGCCAGAGTTATAATTCACCCCTCCACTTT.

The sample holds many counts of this clonotype. The chain joins TRBV6-2 or TRBV6-3 to TRBJ1-6; weak D call: TRBD1 (5 bases). CDR1 is MNHEY and CDR2 is SVGEGT in the germline V gene. The length of the CDR3 is 16 residues. V dropped 7 bases and J dropped 0 bases, with 13 bases sitting between them. The DNA of the CDR3 is TGTGCCAGCATTCCCAAGGGGAGCTCCTATAATTCACCCCTCCACTTT. Translating gives CASIPKGSSYNSPLHF.

The chain recombines TRBV2 with TRBJ2-3; the match to TRBD1 covers 9 bases. The germline gives CDR1 SNHLY, CDR2 FYNNEI. The CDR3 loop spans 13 amino acids. Unmatched junction bases numbered 3, after V lost 8 bases and J lost 3 bases. In DNA, the CDR3 is TGTGCCAGCCGGGACAGGGCTACAGATACGCAGTATTTT. The encoded protein is CASRDRATDTQYF.

Many counts were recorded for this clonotype. V usage is TRBV20-1 and J usage is TRBJ1-4, with D unclear. Germline loops: CDR1 DFQATT, CDR2 SNEGSKA (reference sequence). The CDR3 runs 11 residues. V gave up 0 bases and J gave up 10 bases, with 6 bases separating them. The CDR3 coding sequence is TGCAGTGCTAGAGAGGAGGGAAAACTGTTTTTT. Translated: CSAREEGKLFF.

The V gene is TRBV5-4, the J gene TRBJ1-1; D is unresolved. CDR1 and CDR2 from the germline V gene are SGHNT and YYREEE (reference sequence). The CDR3 consists of 15 residues. V was pared by 2 bases and J by 4 bases, with 15 bases between. In nucleotides, the CDR3 is TGTGCCAGCAGCTTCGATTACACGGGTGGCACTGAAGCTTTCTTT. It encodes CASSFDYTGGTEAFF.

As to this clonotype: A much larger clonotype is one base distant, so this may be a read error. The chain uses TRBV16 and TRBJ1-2, with D perhaps matching TRBD1 (5 bases). The CDR3 loop spans 13 amino acids. Germline CDR1 and CDR2: KGHSY and FQNENV. The V gene lost 5 bases and the J gene lost 8 bases, with 15 bases spanning the gap. The CDR3 DNA is TGTGCCAGCAGCACCAGGGAGTCGGGAGGCTACACCTTC. Translated, it gives CASSTRESGGYTF.

The chain couples TRBV7-8 to TRBJ2-5; TRBD1 matches 9 bases. The J call may be faulty, since TRBJ2-1 better matches the DNA end. The CDR3 sequence is 16 residues long. Per the germline V gene, CDR1 is SGHVS and CDR2 is FQNEAQ. CDR3 nucleotide sequence: TGTGCCAGCAGCTTAAGAACAGGGGGCATGTTAGATACGCAGTTCTTC. Its protein is CASSLRTGGMLDTQFF.

This clonotype was detected ten times or more. CDR3 sequence: CAWSRVLGLDEKLFF. The CDR3 DNA is TGTGCCTGGAGTCGCGTTTTGGGGTTGGACGAAAAACTGTTTTTT. This chain connects TRBV30 to TRBJ1-4; D ambiguous. Trimming took off 2 bases at V and 8 bases at J, with 18 bases between the two ends. The CDR3 sequence is 15 residues long. Germline V gene data show CDR1 as GTSNPN and CDR2 as SVGIG (reference sequence). Using reference TRBV30 and TRBJ1-4 for the parts outside the CDR3, the full variable domain is SQTIHQWPATLVQPVGSPLSLECTVEGTSNPNLYWYRQAAGRGLQLLFYSVGIGQISSEVPQNLSASRPQDRQFILSSKKLLLSDSGFYLCAWSRVLGLDEKLFFGSGTQLSVL.

This clonotype was seen repeatedly, ten times or more. The chain has TRBV4-3 and TRBJ1-2, with TRBD1 identical over 7 bases. The CDR3 has 16 amino acids. CDR1 is LGHNA, CDR2 YSLEER, per germline. V shed 0 bases, J shed 5 bases, and the junction held 9 bases outside the gene matches. CDR3: CASSQDGDRGFYGYTF. CDR3 nucleotides: TGCGCCAGCAGCCAAGATGGGGACAGAGGATTTTATGGCTACACCTTC.

A remark on this clonotype: Just one base apart from a much larger clone, this may be a read error. This chain uses TRBV6-6 with TRBJ2-2; 8 bases align to TRBD1. The V and J ends lost 6 bases and 6 bases, in that order; junction bases with no gene match: 18. The germline V gene encodes CDR1 MNHNY and CDR2 SVGAGI (reference sequence). CDR3 length: 18 amino acids. The CDR3 bases are TGTGCCAGCAGGCCGGTACAGGGGGAATTTGGTAATTCCGGGGAGCTGTTTTTT. Residues: CASRPVQGEFGNSGELFF.

As concerns this clonotype: It is likely a read error, because the conserved phenylalanine at the end of the CDR3 is missing. The CDR3 sequence: CSVWTADNEQFL. CDR3 coding DNA: TGCAGTGTTTGGACAGCTGACAATGAGCAGTTCCTC. The chain is built from TRBV20-1 and TRBJ2-1, with a tentative D call TRBD1 (6 bases). Trimming took off 7 bases at V and 5 bases at J, with 12 bases between the two ends. The CDR3 is made up of 12 amino acids. Germline assignment: CDR1 DFQATT and CDR2 SNEGSKA (reference sequence).

V is TRBV4-2 and J is TRBJ2-2; 8 bases align to TRBD1. Per the germline V gene, CDR1 is LGHNA and CDR2 is YNFKEQ. The CDR3 covers 19 residues. After removal of 0 bases from V and 1 base from J, the junction contained 10 bases not matched to a gene. The CDR3: CASSQDWAGGGKNTGELFF. CDR3 nucleotides: TGTGCCAGCAGCCAAGATTGGGCAGGGGGCGGCAAGAACACCGGGGAGCTGTTTTTT.

In regard to this clonotype: This likely comes from a read error, as the CDR3 has no conserved phenylalanine or tryptophan at its end. The rearrangement links TRBV6-5 to TRBJ2-7, with D unresolved. Germline V gene data show CDR1 as MNHEY and CDR2 as SVGAGI. V lost 5 bases to trimming and J lost 5 bases, with 19 bases between them. The CDR3 length is 15 residues. Here the CDR3 reads CASSKGYFRVHEQYL. As DNA, the CDR3 is TGTGCCAGCAGTAAAGGATACTTCCGAGTCCACGAGCAGTACCTC.

V is TRBV7-2 and J is TRBJ1-6; D ambiguous. Germline V lookup: CDR1 SGHTA, CDR2 FQGNSA. V lost 0 bases, J lost 3 bases, and 6 bases lay in between. The CDR3 loop spans 15 amino acids. The CDR3 loop reads CASSLADGYNSPLHF. CDR3 DNA: TGTGCCAGCAGCTTAGCGGACGGCTATAATTCACCCCTCCACTTT.

This clonotype is deemed medium-sized. V and J are TRBV5-5 and TRBJ1-2, with D uncertain. V was shortened by 1 base and J by 5 bases, with 6 bases between the two germline ends. From germline, CDR1 is SGHKS and CDR2 YYEKEE (reference sequence). There are 12 residues in the CDR3. Written as DNA, the CDR3 is TGTGCCAGCAGCTTGACCACTTATGGCTACACCTTC. Translation gives CASSLTTYGYTF. The full variable domain, rest sourced from reference TRBV5-5 and TRBJ1-2, is DAGVTQSPTHLIKTRGQQVTLRCSPISGHKSVSWYQQVLGQGPQFIFQYYEKEERGRGNFPDRFSARQFPNYSSELNVNALLLGDSALYLCASSLTTYGYTFGSGTRLTVV.